A single sample is the source of the 31 T cell receptor beta chains below, sequenced in a study of radiotherapy plus CTLA-4 blockade in lung cancer. This table comes from immunoSEQ multiplex PCR, and its TCRdb copy is limited to in-frame clones, with some not included. The table shows some 120,000 clones, with approximately 77% occurring only once. Sample: peripheral blood, taken from a patient treated with radiotherapy plus ipilimumab. All receptors come from a human donor with non-small cell lung cancer that progressed on radiotherapy plus ipilimumab. Some clones in this sample may be carry-over from other donors' samples.

This chain joins TRBV12-5 and TRBJ1-6; TRBD1 matches 7 bases. This CDR3 has 15 amino acids. V shed 2 bases, J shed 10 bases, and the junction held 8 bases outside the gene matches. Looked up from germline, CDR1 is LGHNT and CDR2 is FRNRAP. The CDR3 sequence: CASGLKGQYVSPLHF. The CDR3 DNA sequence: TGTGCTAGTGGTTTGAAGGGACAGTACGTATCACCCCTCCACTTT. Complete variable domain (other parts from reference TRBV12-5 and TRBJ1-6): DARVTQTPRHKVTEMGQEVTMRCQPILGHNTVFWYRQTMMQGLELLAYFRNRAPLDDSGMPKDRFSAEMPDATLATLKIQPSEPRDSAVYFCASGLKGQYVSPLHFGNGTRLTVT.

The chain links TRBV7-2 to TRBJ2-5, with D perhaps being TRBD1 or TRBD2 (5 bases each). CDR3 length equals 17 residues. V shed 6 bases and J shed 2 bases, with 22 bases lying between them. The germline V gene has CDR1 SGHTA and CDR2 FQGNSA. As DNA, the CDR3 is TGTGCCAGCAGGATGATTCGGGGTGGGGGTTGGCAAGAGACCCAGTACTTC. It yields the protein CASRMIRGGGWQETQYF.

This chain joins TRBV5-4 and TRBJ2-7, with D possibly being TRBD2 (6 bases). Germline lookup yields CDR1 SGHNT and CDR2 YYREEE (reference sequence). The CDR3 is 15 amino acids. The germline V and J ends were trimmed by 4 bases and 0 bases, with 14 bases remaining between them. The CDR3 DNA follows: TGTGCCAGCAGCCAAGATGACGGGAGCTCCTACGAGCAGTACTTC. This codes for CASSQDDGSSYEQYF.

This chain links TRBV7-2 with TRBJ2-5; perhaps TRBD1 as D (5 bases). The V end lost 3 bases, the J end lost 7 bases, and 6 bases lay between the germline ends. Germline V lookup: CDR1 SGHTA, CDR2 FQGNSA. The length of the CDR3 is 11 residues. CDR3 residues: CASSLGRTQYF. CDR3 DNA sequence: TGTGCCAGCAGCTTGGGGCGGACCCAGTACTTC.

The genes are TRBV5-1 and TRBJ2-5, with 7 bases lining up with TRBD1. Germline V gives CDR1 SGHRS, CDR2 YFSETQ. This CDR3 comprises 15 residues. The trim removed 2 bases at V and 5 bases at J, leaving 9 bases unmatched. CDR3 amino acids: CASSFSLTGIETQYF. In DNA, the CDR3 is TGCGCCAGCAGCTTCTCGCTGACAGGGATTGAGACCCAGTACTTC.

This clone occurred a few times. The chain employs TRBV11-2 and TRBJ2-7; 7 bases align to TRBD1. V trimming: 8 bases; J trimming: 4 bases; junction bases outside the gene matches: 5. Germline V gives CDR1 SGHAT, CDR2 FQNNGV. There are 12 residues in the CDR3. The CDR3 nucleotides read TGTGCCAGCGGGACAGACGTTTACGAGCAGTACTTC. Translation: CASGTDVYEQYF.

The chain employs TRBV11-3 and TRBJ1-1, with D possibly being TRBD1 (5 bases). CDR1 and CDR2 from the germline V gene are SGHNT and YENEEA. V was shortened by 0 bases and J by 3 bases, with 5 bases between the two germline ends. This CDR3 comprises 13 residues. This CDR3 is CASSLETDTEAFF. CDR3 DNA: TGTGCCAGCAGCTTAGAGACAGACACTGAAGCTTTCTTT. The full variable domain, its missing parts supplied by reference TRBV11-3 and TRBJ1-1, is EAGVVQSPRYKIIEKKQPVAFWCNPISGHNTLYWYLQNLGQGPELLIRYENEEAVDDSQLPKDRFSAERLKGVDSTLKIQPAELGDSAVYLCASSLETDTEAFFGQGTRLTVV.

About this clone itself: The same CDR3 also results from other DNA sequences found in this sample. The V call is TRBV2, the J call TRBJ1-5; weak D call: TRBD1 (5 bases). Trimming stripped 6 bases from V and 1 base from J, with 13 bases between. From germline, CDR1 is SNHLY and CDR2 FYNNEI. The CDR3 runs to 15 residues. CDR3 in DNA: TGTGCCAGCAGGACGGGACTAAGGAGCAATCAGCCCCAGCATTTT. It translates to CASRTGLRSNQPQHF.

This chain's CDR3 is CASSRGQGLANEKLFF. The CDR3 DNA reads as TGCGCCAGCAGCCGGGGGCAAGGGCTAGCTAATGAAAAACTGTTTTTT. The chain combines TRBV5-1 with TRBJ1-4, with D maybe TRBD1 (6 bases). Germline V gene lookup returns CDR1 SGHRS and CDR2 YFSETQ. Trimming took off 4 bases at V and 3 bases at J, with 16 bases between the two ends. The CDR3 sequence is 16 residues long.

The V and J genes are TRBV5-1 and TRBJ1-2, with TRBD1 matching over 9 bases. With V trimmed by 0 bases and J by 4 bases, 4 bases remained unmatched. Germline CDR1 is SGHRS and CDR2 is YFSETQ. The CDR3 is 15 residues long. As DNA, the CDR3 is TGCGCCAGCAGCTTGGCCGGGACAGGGCCCTATGGCTACACCTTC. This codes for CASSLAGTGPYGYTF.

J is TRBJ2-1 and V is TRBV2; D is unresolved. Trimming cost V 6 bases and J 4 bases, with 7 bases left between them. The CDR3 spans 12 residues. CDR1 is SNHLY and CDR2 is FYNNEI in the germline V gene. This CDR3 is CASREQYNEQFF. In DNA, the CDR3 is TGTGCCAGCAGGGAACAGTACAATGAGCAGTTCTTC.

The V and J genes are TRBV2 and TRBJ1-2, with D possibly matching TRBD1 (5 bases). Trimming left V 8 bases short and J 0 bases short, with 10 bases between. The CDR3 extends over 13 amino acids. From germline, CDR1 is SNHLY and CDR2 FYNNEI. CDR3 in DNA: TGTGCCAGCGTCAGGGATGCTAACTATGGCTACACCTTC. This codes for CASVRDANYGYTF.

CDR3 nucleotide sequence: TGCGCCAGCAGCTTAATAGGACAGCGGAACACTGAAGCTTTCTTT. It is translated as CASSLIGQRNTEAFF. The V and J genes are TRBV5-1 and TRBJ1-1, with D possibly TRBD1 on 6 matching bases. This CDR3 has 15 residues. Trimming removed 2 bases from V and 1 base from J, with 12 bases in between. Germline-derived CDR1 and CDR2 are SGHRS and YFSETQ.

V gene TRBV7-8 combines with J gene TRBJ1-4, with D possibly TRBD1 on 6 matching bases. The ends were cut back, 5 bases at V and 4 bases at J, with 20 bases in the middle. Germline CDR1 is SGHVS and CDR2 is FQNEAQ. The length of the CDR3 is 17 residues. This chain's CDR3 is CASSDKEPGHLNEKLFF. CDR3 DNA: TGTGCCAGCAGCGACAAAGAACCGGGACACCTTAATGAAAAACTGTTTTTT. Using reference TRBV7-8 and TRBJ1-4 for the parts outside the CDR3, the full variable domain is GAGVSQSPRYKVAKRGQDVALRCDPISGHVSLFWYQQALGQGPEFLTYFQNEAQLDKSGLPSDRFFAERPEGSVSTLKIQRTQQEDSAVYLCASSDKEPGHLNEKLFFGSGTQLSVL.

The genes are TRBV7-9 and TRBJ2-2, with D tentatively TRBD2 (5 bases). The CDR3 totals 15 residues. The germline gives CDR1 SEHNR, CDR2 FQNEAQ (reference sequence). Trimming left V 2 bases short and J 7 bases short, with 14 bases between. The CDR3, as DNA: TGTGCCAGCAGCTTAAGCGGTAGCTCAGGCGGGGAGCTGTTTTTT. Translated: CASSLSGSSGGELFF.

This clone was seen only a few times. The chain combines TRBV11-1 with TRBJ2-2; D may be TRBD1 (5 bases). The V and J ends lost 3 bases and 1 base respectively, with 9 bases between them. The germline CDR1 and CDR2 sequences are SGHAT and FQDESV (reference sequence). The CDR3 extends over 15 amino acids. CDR3 nucleotide sequence: TGTGCCAGCAGCTTGAACAGGTGGAACACCGGGGAGCTGTTTTTT. It translates to CASSLNRWNTGELFF.

This sequence joins TRBV20-1 and TRBJ1-2; D is uncertain. Germline values: CDR1 DFQATT, CDR2 SNEGSKA (reference sequence). Trimming shortened V by 5 bases and J by 1 base, and 2 bases separated the two germline ends. This CDR3 spans 10 amino acids. The CDR3 bases are TGCAGTGCTTTTAACTATGGCTACACCTTC. Translating gives CSAFNYGYTF.

This chain connects TRBV2 to TRBJ2-7; 7 positions match TRBD1. CDR3 length equals 16 residues. Germline V lookup: CDR1 SNHLY, CDR2 FYNNEI. Trimming removed 4 bases from V and 0 bases from J; junction bases left unmatched: 9. CDR3 sequence reads: CASSGDTRDSSYEQYF. The CDR3 bases are TGTGCCAGCAGTGGGGATACACGGGACAGCTCCTACGAGCAGTACTTC. The full variable domain, rest sourced from reference TRBV2 and TRBJ2-7, is EPEVTQTPSHQVTQMGQEVILRCVPISNHLYFYWYRQILGQKVEFLVSFYNNEISEKSEIFDDQFSVERPDGSNFTLKIRSTKLEDSAMYFCASSGDTRDSSYEQYFGPGTRLTVT.

This clone was detected only a few times. The J gene is TRBJ2-7, the V gene TRBV28; no firm D call. Deletions cut 3 bases from V and 1 base from J, with 7 bases between. This CDR3 is built from 13 residues. CDR1 MDHEN and CDR2 SYDVKM come from the germline V gene. CDR3 sequence (DNA): TGTGCCAGCAGTTTTCCGTATTCCTACGAGCAGTACTTC. Its translation is CASSFPYSYEQYF.

The V gene is TRBV5-1, the J gene TRBJ2-7; TRBD2 aligns across 9 bases. V lost 2 bases to trimming and J lost 7 bases; unmatched junction nucleotides: 10. CDR3 length: 15 residues. Germline CDR1 is SGHRS and CDR2 is YFSETQ. The DNA of the CDR3 is TGCGCCAGCAGCTTCCTTAGCGGGGGTACCGTGGAGCAGTACTTC. It translates to CASSFLSGGTVEQYF.

The chain joins TRBV7-2 to TRBJ1-3; D perhaps matches TRBD1 (5 bases). The CDR3 is made up of 15 amino acids. The V gene's germline CDR1 is SGHTA and CDR2 FQGNSA. Trimming took off 5 bases at V and 0 bases at J, with 11 bases between the two ends. The CDR3 DNA is TGTGCCAGCAGCCAGACTGGGGGCTCTGGAAACACCATATATTTT. Protein: CASSQTGGSGNTIYF.

This clone was seen only a few times. The chain is built from TRBV7-8 and TRBJ2-7; a weak D match, TRBD2 (5 bases). CDR3 length: 13 residues. With 1 base removed from V and 6 bases from J, the gap between germline ends came to 10 bases. Germline CDR1 and CDR2: SGHVS and FQNEAQ. CDR3 sequence (DNA): TGTGCCAGCAGCTTAGGGCTAGCTCGCGAGCAGTACTTC. The encoded protein is CASSLGLAREQYF.

The chain couples TRBV5-6 to TRBJ2-7, with TRBD2 matching 10 bases. The CDR3 is 14 amino acids. With 3 bases clipped from V and 7 bases from J, the junction kept 7 bases outside the gene matches. Germline-derived CDR1 and CDR2 are SGHDT and YYEEEE. The CDR3 sequence is CASSSSGGVTEQYF. DNA for the CDR3: TGTGCCAGCAGCTCCAGCGGGGGGGTAACTGAGCAGTACTTC. Variable domain in full (rest from reference TRBV5-6 and TRBJ2-7): DAGVTQSPTHLIKTRGQQVTLRCSPKSGHDTVSWYQQALGQGPQFIFQYYEEEERQRGNFPDRFSGHQFPNYSSELNVNALLLGDSALYLCASSSSGGVTEQYFGPGTRLTVT.

This sequence joins TRBV5-1 and TRBJ1-5, with a tentative D call TRBD1 (5 bases). Germline CDR1 reads SGHRS; CDR2 reads YFSETQ. Trimming pared 0 bases from V and 5 bases from J, leaving 9 bases between. This CDR3 comprises 14 residues. The CDR3 loop is CASSLAGFDQPQHF. The CDR3, as DNA: TGCGCCAGCAGCTTGGCAGGGTTTGATCAGCCCCAGCATTTT.

This chain links TRBV7-2 with TRBJ1-5; D is unclear. This CDR3 is 13 amino acids long. Germline CDR1 SGHTA, CDR2 FQGNSA. V was shortened by 1 base and J by 4 bases, with 5 bases between the two germline ends. CDR3 in DNA: TGTGCCAGCAGCTTAGGAGCGAATCAGCCCCAGCATTTT. As protein: CASSLGANQPQHF.

The chain uses TRBV15 and TRBJ1-1; a possible D gene is TRBD1 (5 bases). The length of the CDR3 is 16 residues. V lost 2 bases, J lost 3 bases, and 16 bases lay in between. The germline V gene encodes CDR1 LNHNV and CDR2 YYDKDF (reference sequence). The DNA for the CDR3 is TGTGCCACCAGCAGAAACCGCCGGGGCACGGACACTGAAGCTTTCTTT. Translated, it gives CATSRNRRGTDTEAFF.

This clone appeared a few times. The gene calls are TRBV28 and TRBJ2-3, with D perhaps matching TRBD2 (6 bases). This CDR3 is 14 amino acids long. Germline V gene sequence: CDR1 MDHEN, CDR2 SYDVKM. With 7 bases removed from V and 8 bases from J, the gap between germline ends came to 19 bases. The CDR3 region has the DNA TGTGCCAGCATTTCACCCGGGGGAAGCGGTACGCAGTATTTT. Its translation: CASISPGGSGTQYF.

As to this clone: Different DNA sequences within this sample yield the same CDR3. V is TRBV6-1 and J is TRBJ1-2, with D hard to call. The CDR3 sequence is 15 residues long. CDR1 MNHNS and CDR2 SASEGT come from the germline V gene. Here the CDR3 DNA reads TGTGCTAGCGAGTTTGAGGTTAGAGGGATCTATGGCTACACCTTC. Its translation: CASEFEVRGIYGYTF.

J is TRBJ1-1 and V is TRBV10-1, with D maybe TRBD1 (5 bases). V shed 8 bases and J shed 1 base, with 8 bases lying between them. The CDR3 sequence is 12 residues long. Germline V gene sequence: CDR1 WNHNN, CDR2 SYGVQD (reference sequence). The CDR3 bases are TGCGCCAGCCGGACACCGAACACTGAAGCTTTCTTT. This encodes CASRTPNTEAFF.

The chain couples TRBV10-3 to TRBJ2-7; TRBD2 might be the D (5 bases). Deletions cut 3 bases from V and 1 base from J, with 10 bases between. Germline CDR1 reads ENHRY; CDR2 reads SYGVKD. The CDR3 totals 14 residues. CDR3 residues: CAISDSTKSYEQYF. The DNA for the CDR3 is TGTGCCATCAGTGACTCGACTAAGTCCTACGAGCAGTACTTC.

The rearrangement links TRBV7-2 to TRBJ1-1; D uncertain. The CDR3 has 14 residues. The V end was cut by 8 bases, the J end by 0 bases, with 13 bases between. Germline assignment: CDR1 SGHTA and CDR2 FQGNSA. CDR3 loop: CASGKNSLNTEAFF. The CDR3 bases are TGTGCCAGCGGCAAAAACTCGCTGAACACTGAAGCTTTCTTT.